Reported below is one T cell receptor (beta chain). TCRbeta libraries were built with three rounds of nested PCR, modified from ARM-PCR. TCRdb fed the multiplex PCR reads into MiXCR, producing one record per CDR3 protein. The sample carries roughly 43,000 distinct CDR3 sequences, about three fifths recorded once. This sample was taken from a study of tumor and adjacent non-tumor tissue in lung cancer. RNA was extracted from bulk tissue without any cell sorting. This non-tumor lung sample came from over 3 cm beyond the tumor edge. Newly diagnosed lung cancer patients had thoracic surgery in China, August–late 2014, without prior chemotherapy. V was shortened by 2 bases and J by 1 base, with 11 bases between the two germline ends. The CDR3 runs 15 residues. The germline gives CDR1 SGHRS, CDR2 YFSETQ.

Input material: distant non-tumor lung tissue. The sequence derives from a man aged 50-59 years with non-small cell lung cancer. The V call is TRBV5-1, the J call TRBJ2-3; perhaps D is TRBD1 or TRBD2 (5 bases each). The CDR3 protein is CASSFGALGTDTQYF. As DNA, the CDR3 is TGCGCCAGCAGCTTCGGGGCCCTAGGCACAGATACGCAGTATTTT.